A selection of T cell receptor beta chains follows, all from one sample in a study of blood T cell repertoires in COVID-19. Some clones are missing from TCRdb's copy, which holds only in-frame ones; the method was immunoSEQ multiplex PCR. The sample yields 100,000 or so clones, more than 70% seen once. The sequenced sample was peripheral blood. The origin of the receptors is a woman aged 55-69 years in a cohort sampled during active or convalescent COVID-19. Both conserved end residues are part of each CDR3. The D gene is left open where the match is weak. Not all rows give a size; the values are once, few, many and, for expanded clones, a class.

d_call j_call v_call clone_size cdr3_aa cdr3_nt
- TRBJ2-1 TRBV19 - CASSFHSKEQFF TGTGCCAGTAGCTTTCACAGCAAGGAGCAGTTCTTC
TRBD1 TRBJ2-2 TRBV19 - CASTPRTGPDGELFF TGTGCCAGTACCCCGAGGACAGGGCCAGACGGGGAGCTGTTTTTT
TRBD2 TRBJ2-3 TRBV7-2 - CASSLESSSGAQGVTQYF TGTGCCAGCAGCTTAGAGTCGTCTAGCGGGGCGCAGGGCGTTACGCAGTATTTT
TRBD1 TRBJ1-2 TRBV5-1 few CASSPGQGTGYTF TGCGCCAGCAGCCCGGGACAGGGGACCGGCTACACCTTC
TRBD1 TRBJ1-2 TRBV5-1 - CASSQGQTTNYGYTF TGCGCCAGCAGCCAGGGACAGACCACTAACTATGGCTACACCTTC
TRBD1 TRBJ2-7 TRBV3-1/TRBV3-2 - CASSQAPGQSYEQYF TGTGCCAGCAGCCAAGCTCCGGGACAGAGCTACGAGCAGTACTTC
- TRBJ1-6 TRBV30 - CAWRSQGIHSPLHF TGTGCCTGGAGAAGCCAGGGAATTCATTCACCCCTCCACTTT
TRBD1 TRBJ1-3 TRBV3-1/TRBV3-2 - CASSQLTGTGNTIYF TGTGCCAGCAGCCAACTGACAGGGACCGGAAACACCATATATTTT
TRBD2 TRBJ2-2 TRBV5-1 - CASSLDAGVPGELFF TGCGCCAGCAGCTTGGATGCGGGAGTACCCGGGGAGCTGTTTTTT
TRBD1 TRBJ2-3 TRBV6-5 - CASSWGQSRTDTQYF TGTGCCAGCAGTTGGGGACAGAGCCGCACAGATACGCAGTATTTT
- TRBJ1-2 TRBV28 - CASSLGGSYGYTF TGTGCCAGCAGTTTAGGAGGTTCTTATGGCTACACCTTC
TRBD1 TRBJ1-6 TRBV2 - CASTVDRGGNSPLHF TGTGCCAGCACCGTGGACAGGGGAGGTAATTCACCCCTCCACTTT
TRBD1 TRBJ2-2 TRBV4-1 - CASSRDRANTGELFF TGCGCCAGCAGCCGCGACAGGGCGAACACCGGGGAGCTGTTTTTT